This is a list of T cell receptor beta chains from one sample in a study of human CD8 memory T cell subsets. TCRdb re-called the 5' RACE reads and catalogs CDR3 proteins one per entry, DNA excluded. The sample is made up of about 18,000 distinct CDR3 sequences, and the top ten hold 5% to 6% of it. What was sequenced was CD8+ T cells from PBMCs. These receptors originate from a human donor in good health. Both conserved end residues are part of each CDR3. The order of the fields is CDR3 protein, CDR3 length, J gene, V gene, clone size. Clone size is given for some rows only: seen once, a few or many times, or a class if the clone is expanded.

CDR3 protein: CASSFSGRADTQYF
CDR3 length: 14
J gene: TRBJ2-3
V gene: TRBV12-3/TRBV12-4
clone size: .

CDR3 protein: CASSQSGFSNEQFF
CDR3 length: 14
J gene: TRBJ2-1
V gene: TRBV3-1
clone size: .

CDR3 protein: CASSQGGLAGGWANEQFF
CDR3 length: 18
J gene: TRBJ2-1
V gene: TRBV4-1
clone size: .

CDR3 protein: CASSLADWGLTGELFF
CDR3 length: 16
J gene: TRBJ2-2
V gene: TRBV12-3/TRBV12-4
clone size: .

CDR3 protein: CASSLSLGNEQYF
CDR3 length: 13
J gene: TRBJ2-7
V gene: TRBV7-9
clone size: .

CDR3 protein: CASSQDIGVAGANVLTF
CDR3 length: 17
J gene: TRBJ2-6
V gene: TRBV14
clone size: .

CDR3 protein: CASSVAGSAVDTQYF
CDR3 length: 15
J gene: TRBJ2-3
V gene: TRBV9
clone size: .

CDR3 protein: CASSLQPANTGELFF
CDR3 length: 15
J gene: TRBJ2-2
V gene: TRBV5-5
clone size: .

CDR3 protein: CSVEDRDSYEQYF
CDR3 length: 13
J gene: TRBJ2-7
V gene: TRBV29-1
clone size: .

CDR3 protein: CSARDRGVPEAFF
CDR3 length: 13
J gene: TRBJ1-1
V gene: TRBV20-1
clone size: .

CDR3 protein: CASSPSATHNEQFF
CDR3 length: 14
J gene: TRBJ2-1
V gene: TRBV27
clone size: .

CDR3 protein: CASSLRRTSTDTQYF
CDR3 length: 15
J gene: TRBJ2-3
V gene: TRBV13
clone size: .

CDR3 protein: CASSLEEQGGTEAFF
CDR3 length: 15
J gene: TRBJ1-1
V gene: TRBV5-1
clone size: .

CDR3 protein: CASSLGFRTGYTEAFF
CDR3 length: 16
J gene: TRBJ1-1
V gene: TRBV7-2
clone size: .

CDR3 protein: CASSVAGGGYEQYF
CDR3 length: 14
J gene: TRBJ2-7
V gene: TRBV9
clone size: .

CDR3 protein: CSVSVPDTQYF
CDR3 length: 11
J gene: TRBJ2-3
V gene: TRBV29-1
clone size: .

CDR3 protein: CASSGRDLHTDTQYF
CDR3 length: 15
J gene: TRBJ2-3
V gene: TRBV25-1
clone size: .

CDR3 protein: CASGRMSSYNEQFF
CDR3 length: 14
J gene: TRBJ2-1
V gene: TRBV27
clone size: .

CDR3 protein: CASGGHNEQFF
CDR3 length: 11
J gene: TRBJ2-1
V gene: TRBV6-5
clone size: .

CDR3 protein: CASSYNGNTGELFF
CDR3 length: 14
J gene: TRBJ2-2
V gene: TRBV6-6
clone size: .

CDR3 protein: CASQVGRAWGTEAFF
CDR3 length: 15
J gene: TRBJ1-1
V gene: TRBV12-3/TRBV12-4
clone size: .

CDR3 protein: CASEESSGSYEQYF
CDR3 length: 14
J gene: TRBJ2-7
V gene: TRBV7-9
clone size: medium-sized

CDR3 protein: CASSGGDRTRYGYTF
CDR3 length: 15
J gene: TRBJ1-2
V gene: TRBV12-3/TRBV12-4
clone size: .

CDR3 protein: CASSQGSSGSTDTQYF
CDR3 length: 16
J gene: TRBJ2-3
V gene: TRBV4-1
clone size: .

CDR3 protein: CSARDWGSDEKLFF
CDR3 length: 14
J gene: TRBJ1-4
V gene: TRBV20-1
clone size: .

CDR3 protein: CASSEKTVREETQYF
CDR3 length: 15
J gene: TRBJ2-5
V gene: TRBV6-1
clone size: .

CDR3 protein: CASSHQVPNTEAFF
CDR3 length: 14
J gene: TRBJ1-1
V gene: TRBV4-3
clone size: .

CDR3 protein: CAISASSGDRTDTQYF
CDR3 length: 16
J gene: TRBJ2-3
V gene: TRBV10-3
clone size: .

CDR3 protein: CSANVQAEGSRNEQFF
CDR3 length: 16
J gene: TRBJ2-1
V gene: TRBV20-1
clone size: .

CDR3 protein: CASSWSGSLYEQFF
CDR3 length: 14
J gene: TRBJ2-1
V gene: TRBV5-6
clone size: .

CDR3 protein: CASSYPESEAFF
CDR3 length: 12
J gene: TRBJ1-1
V gene: TRBV6-6
clone size: .

CDR3 protein: CASSTDRGVNEQFF
CDR3 length: 14
J gene: TRBJ2-1
V gene: TRBV11-2
clone size: medium-sized

CDR3 protein: CSVPGGSQPYNEQFF
CDR3 length: 15
J gene: TRBJ2-1
V gene: TRBV20-1
clone size: .

CDR3 protein: CSATDREGKDEQFF
CDR3 length: 14
J gene: TRBJ2-1
V gene: TRBV20-1
clone size: .

CDR3 protein: CASSDTEAGSASTDTQYF
CDR3 length: 18
J gene: TRBJ2-3
V gene: TRBV5-1
clone size: .

CDR3 protein: CASSQTDRGETQYF
CDR3 length: 14
J gene: TRBJ2-5
V gene: TRBV4-2
clone size: .

CDR3 protein: CASSQRVLTGELFF
CDR3 length: 14
J gene: TRBJ2-2
V gene: TRBV4-3
clone size: .

CDR3 protein: CASSPRDEAFF
CDR3 length: 11
J gene: TRBJ1-1
V gene: TRBV7-9
clone size: .

CDR3 protein: CSARDPLDSNTEAFF
CDR3 length: 15
J gene: TRBJ1-1
V gene: TRBV20-1
clone size: .

CDR3 protein: CASSWTSGSTEAFF
CDR3 length: 14
J gene: TRBJ1-1
V gene: TRBV5-1
clone size: .

CDR3 protein: CAISIGLAGDPERETQYF
CDR3 length: 18
J gene: TRBJ2-5
V gene: TRBV10-3
clone size: .

CDR3 protein: CSARGGYEQYF
CDR3 length: 11
J gene: TRBJ2-7
V gene: TRBV20-1
clone size: .

CDR3 protein: CASSKPGQPDGYTF
CDR3 length: 14
J gene: TRBJ1-2
V gene: TRBV21-1
clone size: .

CDR3 protein: CASSLTGLQETQYF
CDR3 length: 14
J gene: TRBJ2-5
V gene: TRBV7-9
clone size: .

CDR3 protein: CASSQDEVSGSYNEQFF
CDR3 length: 17
J gene: TRBJ2-1
V gene: TRBV4-3
clone size: .

CDR3 protein: CASSLMDTYEQYF
CDR3 length: 13
J gene: TRBJ2-7
V gene: TRBV5-6
clone size: medium-sized

CDR3 protein: CASSQEETSGSDEQYF
CDR3 length: 16
J gene: TRBJ2-7
V gene: TRBV4-1
clone size: .

CDR3 protein: CASSLGIQGRYNEQFF
CDR3 length: 16
J gene: TRBJ2-1
V gene: TRBV7-9
clone size: .

CDR3 protein: CASSFGTGGLDEQFF
CDR3 length: 15
J gene: TRBJ2-1
V gene: TRBV6-5
clone size: .

CDR3 protein: CASSPLENSVYGYTF
CDR3 length: 15
J gene: TRBJ1-2
V gene: TRBV7-9
clone size: .

CDR3 protein: CASSLTPGARDTEAFF
CDR3 length: 16
J gene: TRBJ1-1
V gene: TRBV27
clone size: .

CDR3 protein: CASSGKVAAKSGEQFF
CDR3 length: 16
J gene: TRBJ2-1
V gene: TRBV4-1
clone size: .

CDR3 protein: CASSYTGGTEAFF
CDR3 length: 13
J gene: TRBJ1-1
V gene: TRBV7-2
clone size: .